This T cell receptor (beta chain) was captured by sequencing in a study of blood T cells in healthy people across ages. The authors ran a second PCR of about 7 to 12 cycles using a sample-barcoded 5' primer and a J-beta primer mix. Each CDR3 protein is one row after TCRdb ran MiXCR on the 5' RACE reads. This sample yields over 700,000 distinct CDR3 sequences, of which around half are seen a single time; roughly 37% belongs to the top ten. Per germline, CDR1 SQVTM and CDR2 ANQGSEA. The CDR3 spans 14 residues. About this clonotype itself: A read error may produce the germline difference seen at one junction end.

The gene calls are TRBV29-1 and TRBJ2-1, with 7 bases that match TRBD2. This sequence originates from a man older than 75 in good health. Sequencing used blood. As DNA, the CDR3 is TGCAGCGTTGGAATAGCGGGTAACTACAATAAGCAGTTCTTC. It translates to CSVGIAGNYNKQFF.